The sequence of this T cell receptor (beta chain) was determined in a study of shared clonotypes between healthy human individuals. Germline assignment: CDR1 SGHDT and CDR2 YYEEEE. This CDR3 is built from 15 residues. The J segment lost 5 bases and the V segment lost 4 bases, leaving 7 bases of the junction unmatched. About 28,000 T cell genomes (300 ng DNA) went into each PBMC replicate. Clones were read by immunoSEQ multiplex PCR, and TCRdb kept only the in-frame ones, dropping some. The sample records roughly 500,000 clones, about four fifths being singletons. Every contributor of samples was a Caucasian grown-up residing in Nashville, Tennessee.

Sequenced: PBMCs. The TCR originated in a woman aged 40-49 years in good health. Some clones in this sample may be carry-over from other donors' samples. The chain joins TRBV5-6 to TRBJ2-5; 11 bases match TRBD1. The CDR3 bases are TGTGCCAGCAGCAAACCCGGGACAGGGGGTGAGACCCAGTACTTC. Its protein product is CASSKPGTGGETQYF.